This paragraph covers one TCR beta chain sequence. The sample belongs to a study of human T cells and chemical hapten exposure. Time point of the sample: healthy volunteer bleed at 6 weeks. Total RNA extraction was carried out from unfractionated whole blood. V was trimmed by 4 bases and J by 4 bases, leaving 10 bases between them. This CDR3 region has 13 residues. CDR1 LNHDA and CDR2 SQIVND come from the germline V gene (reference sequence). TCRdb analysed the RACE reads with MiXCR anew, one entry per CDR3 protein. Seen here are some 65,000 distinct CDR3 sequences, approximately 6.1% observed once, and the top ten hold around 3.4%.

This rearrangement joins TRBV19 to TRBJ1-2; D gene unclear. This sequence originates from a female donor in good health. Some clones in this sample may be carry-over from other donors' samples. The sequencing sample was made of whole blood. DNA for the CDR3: TGTGCCAGTAGTAGAACAGAAGCCTATGGCTACACCTTC. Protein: CASSRTEAYGYTF.